This TCR beta chain emerged from a study of T cells expressing NK-cell markers. About the study: Seven sequenced donors out of eight were HCMV-seropositive, one seronegative.

TCR beta cDNA was made by 5'RACE template switching with UMIs. No DNA is given; TCRdb re-called the 5' RACE reads and lists each CDR3 protein once. In all, the sample yields fewer than 400,000 distinct CDR3 sequences. General study findings and limits: Unclear, still, was the HCMV specificity of the expanded NKG2C+ T cell clones. The CD3+CD56-NKG2C+ fraction was also led by these clonotypes in a few donors.

This CDR3 region has 14 residues. Germline V lookup: CDR1 SGHRS, CDR2 YFSETQ. Points on this clonotype: As yet, its antigen is unknown.

This sequence was found in a man aged 18 to 69 in good health. Sequencing was carried out using blood T cells: a sorted CD56 or NKG2C T cell subset, CD4+ or CD8+ T cells, or bulk PBMC T cells (not recorded which). This chain connects TRBV5-1 to TRBJ1-6; TCRdb's D gene call, TRBD1, goes unchecked for lack of DNA. The CDR3 sequence: CASSADRENSPLHF.